This record concerns one T cell receptor (beta chain) sequence. V was trimmed by 5 bases and J by 4 bases, leaving 11 bases between them. The CDR3 sequence is 12 residues long. CDR1 and CDR2 from the germline V gene are GTSNPN and SVGIG (reference sequence). All of the isolated RNA was reverse transcribed, so expressed TCRB transcripts were sequenced. Only in-frame clones appear in the TCRdb table, and some are missing; sequencing was by immunoSEQ multiplex PCR. The profile shows about 320,000 clones, approximately 15% of them singletons. The data belong to a study of beta chain features in type 1 diabetes. Study context: Examined across all samples were around 110 million sorted cells.

The sequence was collected from a man aged 25-45 years in good health. Sequencing was performed on central memory CD4+ T cells from blood. The chain carries TRBV30 and TRBJ1-1, with D tentatively TRBD1 (6 bases). Written as DNA, the CDR3 is TGTGCCTGGGCACAGGGTTCCACTGAAGCTTTCTTT. Translated: CAWAQGSTEAFF.